The sequence of this TCR beta chain was determined in a study of Ad26.COV2.S vaccination and SARS-CoV-2 variants. Across the whole study: Once, or twice with 56 days between doses, Ad26.COV2.S was given intramuscularly. Whole-study results and caveats: Comparability of non-spike TCR breadth was observed across vaccine and placebo recipients.

Trimming took off 0 bases at V and 5 bases at J, with 10 bases between the two ends. This CDR3 is 14 amino acids long. Germline CDR1 is MGHRA and CDR2 is YSYEKL. Note on this clone: What it recognizes is unknown.

The treatment here: roughly 18 received Ad26.COV2.S at low or high dose, single or two shots; roughly five received placebo; per-sample allocation not given. The samples date from day 63 after the first vaccine or placebo injection. Here immunoSEQ multiplex PCR was the method, and the copy in TCRdb shows in-frame clones only, minus some. The sample lists some 450,000 clones; 90% were seen once. The origin of this receptor is a person between 18 and 60 years old who received the Ad26.COV2.S COVID-19 vaccine or a placebo. The sequencing used peripheral blood, collected in a trial of Ad26.COV2.S vaccine versus placebo. The chain combines TRBV4-1 with TRBJ2-5; D assignment may be TRBD1 or TRBD2 (5 bases each). The CDR3 loop reads CASSQDLRGETQYF. For the CDR3, the DNA is TGCGCCAGCAGCCAAGATTTACGGGGCGAGACCCAGTACTTC.